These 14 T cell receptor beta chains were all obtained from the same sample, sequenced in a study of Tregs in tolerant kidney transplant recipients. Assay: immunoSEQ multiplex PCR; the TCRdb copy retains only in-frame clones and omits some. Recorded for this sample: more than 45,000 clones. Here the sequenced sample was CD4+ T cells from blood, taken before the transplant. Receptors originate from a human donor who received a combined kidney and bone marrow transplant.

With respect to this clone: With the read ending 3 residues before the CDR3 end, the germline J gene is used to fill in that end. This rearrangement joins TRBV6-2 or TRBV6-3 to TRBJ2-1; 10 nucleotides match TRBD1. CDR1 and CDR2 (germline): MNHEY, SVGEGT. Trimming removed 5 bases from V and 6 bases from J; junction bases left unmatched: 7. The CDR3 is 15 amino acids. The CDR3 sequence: CASSAPGQGFNEQFF. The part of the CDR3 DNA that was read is TGTGCCAGCAGTGCTCCGGGACAGGGGTTCAATGAG.

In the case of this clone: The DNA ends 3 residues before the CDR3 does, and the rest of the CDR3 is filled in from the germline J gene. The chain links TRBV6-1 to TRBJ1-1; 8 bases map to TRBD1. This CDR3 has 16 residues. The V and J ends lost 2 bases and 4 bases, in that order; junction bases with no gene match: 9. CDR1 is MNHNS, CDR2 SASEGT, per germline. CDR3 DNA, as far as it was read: TGTGCCAGCAGTGAAAGGGGCAGGGGGCTCCTCACTGAA. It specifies CASSERGRGLLTE. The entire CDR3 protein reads CASSERGRGLLTEAFF.

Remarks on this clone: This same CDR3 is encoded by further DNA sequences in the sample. The sequenced part of the CDR3 DNA is TGTGCCACCAGCAGATCCGGTAGCTCCTACGAG. This sequence encodes CATSRSGSSYE. The whole CDR3 reads CATSRSGSSYEQYF. V gene TRBV15 combines with J gene TRBJ2-7; D unclear. Read sequence stops 3 residues before the CDR3 end, and the germline J gene provides the missing end. From germline, CDR1 is LNHNV and CDR2 YYDKDF (reference sequence). There are 14 residues in the CDR3. V lost 2 bases, J lost 0 bases, and 8 bases lay in between.

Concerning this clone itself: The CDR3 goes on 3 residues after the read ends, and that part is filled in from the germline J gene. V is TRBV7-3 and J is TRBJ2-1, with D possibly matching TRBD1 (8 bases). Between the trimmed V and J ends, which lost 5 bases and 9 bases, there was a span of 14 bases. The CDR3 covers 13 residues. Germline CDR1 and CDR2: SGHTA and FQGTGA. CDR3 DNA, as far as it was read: TGTGCCAGCAGCCGAACAGGGGGGGGTGAG. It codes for CASSRTGGGE. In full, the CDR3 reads CASSRTGGGEQFF.

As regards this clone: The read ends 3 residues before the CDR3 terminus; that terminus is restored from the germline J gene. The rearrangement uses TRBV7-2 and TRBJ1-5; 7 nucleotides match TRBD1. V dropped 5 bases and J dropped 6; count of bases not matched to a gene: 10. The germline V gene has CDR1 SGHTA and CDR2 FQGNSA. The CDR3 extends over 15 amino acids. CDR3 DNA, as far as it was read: TGTGCCAGCAGCGGAGGGACAGCTGGAGGTCAGCCC. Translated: CASSGGTAGGQP. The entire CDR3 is CASSGGTAGGQPQHF. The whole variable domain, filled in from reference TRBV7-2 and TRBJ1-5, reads GAGVSQSPSNKVTEKGKDVELRCDPISGHTALYWYRQSLGQGLEFLIYFQGNSAPDKSGLPSDRFSAERTGGSVSTLTIQRTQQEDSAVYLCASSGGTAGGQPQHFGDGTRLSIL.

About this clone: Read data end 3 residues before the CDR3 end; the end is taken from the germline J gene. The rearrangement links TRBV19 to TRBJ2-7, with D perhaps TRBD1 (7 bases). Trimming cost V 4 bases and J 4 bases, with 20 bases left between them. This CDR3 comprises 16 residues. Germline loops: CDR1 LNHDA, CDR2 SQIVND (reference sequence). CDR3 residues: CASSNRAGQFLYEQYF. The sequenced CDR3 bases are TGTGCCAGTAGTAATCGGGCGGGACAGTTCCTTTACGAG. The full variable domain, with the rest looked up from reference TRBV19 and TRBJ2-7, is DGGITQSPKYLFRKEGQNVTLSCEQNLNHDAMYWYRQDPGQGLRLIYYSQIVNDFQKGDIAEGYSVSREKKESFPLTVTSAQKNPTAFYLCASSNRAGQFLYEQYFGPGTRLTVT.

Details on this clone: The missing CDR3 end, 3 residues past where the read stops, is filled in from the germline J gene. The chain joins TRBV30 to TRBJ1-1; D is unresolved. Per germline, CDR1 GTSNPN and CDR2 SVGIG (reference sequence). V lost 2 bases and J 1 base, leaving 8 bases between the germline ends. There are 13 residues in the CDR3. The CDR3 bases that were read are TGTGCCTGGAGTTTTACAAGGAACACTGAA. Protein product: CAWSFTRNTE. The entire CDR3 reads CAWSFTRNTEAFF. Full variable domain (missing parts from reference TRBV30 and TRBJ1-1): SQTIHQWPATLVQPVGSPLSLECTVEGTSNPNLYWYRQAAGRGLQLLFYSVGIGQISSEVPQNLSASRPQDRQFILSSKKLLLSDSGFYLCAWSFTRNTEAFFGQGTRLTVV.

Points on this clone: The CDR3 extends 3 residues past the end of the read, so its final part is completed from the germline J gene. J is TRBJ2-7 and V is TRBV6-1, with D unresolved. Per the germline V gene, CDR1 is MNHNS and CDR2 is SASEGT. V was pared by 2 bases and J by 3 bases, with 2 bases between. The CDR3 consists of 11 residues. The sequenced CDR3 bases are TGTGCCAGCAGTGAACTCTACGAG. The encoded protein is CASSELYE. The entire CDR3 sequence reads CASSELYEQYF.

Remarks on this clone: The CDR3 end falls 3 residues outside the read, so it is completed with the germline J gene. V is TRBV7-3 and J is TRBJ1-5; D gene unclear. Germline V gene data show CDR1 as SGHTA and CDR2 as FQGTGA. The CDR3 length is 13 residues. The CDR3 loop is CASSPQATAPQHF. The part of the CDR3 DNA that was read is TGTGCCAGCAGCCCCCAGGCCACGGCCCCC.

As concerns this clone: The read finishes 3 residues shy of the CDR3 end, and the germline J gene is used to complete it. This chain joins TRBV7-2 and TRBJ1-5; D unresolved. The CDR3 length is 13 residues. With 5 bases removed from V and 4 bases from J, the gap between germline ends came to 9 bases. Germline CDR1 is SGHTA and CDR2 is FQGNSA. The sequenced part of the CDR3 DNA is TGTGCCAGCAGCCTCCTAGTTAATCAGCCC. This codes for CASSLLVNQP. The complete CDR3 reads CASSLLVNQPQHF. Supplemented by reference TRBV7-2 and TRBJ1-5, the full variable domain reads GAGVSQSPSNKVTEKGKDVELRCDPISGHTALYWYRQSLGQGLEFLIYFQGNSAPDKSGLPSDRFSAERTGGSVSTLTIQRTQQEDSAVYLCASSLLVNQPQHFGDGTRLSIL.

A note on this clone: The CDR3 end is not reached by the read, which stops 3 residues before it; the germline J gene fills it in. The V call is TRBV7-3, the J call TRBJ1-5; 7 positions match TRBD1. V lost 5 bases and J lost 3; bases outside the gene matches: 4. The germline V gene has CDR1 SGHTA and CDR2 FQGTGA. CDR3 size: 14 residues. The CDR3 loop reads CASSETGVNQPQHF. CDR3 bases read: TGTGCCAGCAGCGAAACAGGGGTCAATCAGCCC.

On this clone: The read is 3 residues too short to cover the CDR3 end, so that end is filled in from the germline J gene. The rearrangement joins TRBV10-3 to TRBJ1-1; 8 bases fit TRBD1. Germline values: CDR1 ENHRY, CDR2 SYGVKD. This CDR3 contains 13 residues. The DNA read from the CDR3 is TGTGCCATCAACCCGGGACAGGATTACGAA. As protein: CAINPGQDYE. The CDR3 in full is CAINPGQDYEAFF.

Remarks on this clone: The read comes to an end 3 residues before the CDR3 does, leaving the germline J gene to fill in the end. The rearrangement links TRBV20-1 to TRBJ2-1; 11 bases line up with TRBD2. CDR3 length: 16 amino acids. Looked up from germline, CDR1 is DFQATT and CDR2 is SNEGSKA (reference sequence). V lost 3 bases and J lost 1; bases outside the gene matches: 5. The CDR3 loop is CSARKVAGGSYNEQFF. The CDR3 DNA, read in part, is TGCAGTGCTAGGAAAGTAGCGGGAGGGTCCTACAATGAG.

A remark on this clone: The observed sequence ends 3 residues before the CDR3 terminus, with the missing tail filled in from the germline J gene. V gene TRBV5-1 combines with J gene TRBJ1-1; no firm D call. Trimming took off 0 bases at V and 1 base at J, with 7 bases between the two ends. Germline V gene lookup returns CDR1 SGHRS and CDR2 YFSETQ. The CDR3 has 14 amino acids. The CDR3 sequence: CASSLELANTEAFF. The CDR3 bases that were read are TGCGCCAGCAGCTTGGAATTGGCGAACACTGAA.